The 25 T cell receptor beta chains listed next were all sequenced from one sample in a study of blood T cell repertoires in COVID-19. The repertoire was sequenced with immunoSEQ multiplex PCR; TCRdb's copy has only in-frame clones and lacks some. The top ten hold 5% to 6.5% of the sample, which has under 200,000 clones, 85% to 90% seen once. Source material: peripheral blood. The receptors stem from a man between 35 and 55 years old with active or convalescent COVID-19.

The rearrangement uses TRBV19 and TRBJ2-4, with D maybe TRBD1 (5 bases). Germline V lookup: CDR1 LNHDA, CDR2 SQIVND (reference sequence). The CDR3 covers 14 residues. The V end lost 4 bases, the J end lost 3 bases, and 10 bases lay between the germline ends. CDR3 amino acids: CASSKGMDKNIQYF. Written as DNA, the CDR3 is TGTGCCAGTAGTAAGGGGATGGACAAAAACATTCAGTACTTC.

The genes are TRBV11-2 and TRBJ1-1; 9 nucleotides agree with TRBD1. The CDR3 runs 14 residues. Germline trimming cut 5 bases from V and 1 base from J; bases unmatched to any gene: 2. CDR1 is SGHAT and CDR2 is FQNNGV in the germline V gene. The CDR3 DNA reads as TGTGCCAGCAGCCGGGGACAGGGGAACACTGAAGCTTTCTTT. Its translation is CASSRGQGNTEAFF.

The genes are TRBV15 and TRBJ2-3, with a weak D call TRBD2 (6 bases). The CDR3 consists of 13 residues. The germline V and J ends were trimmed by 4 bases and 5 bases, with 10 bases remaining between them. The germline V gene encodes CDR1 LNHNV and CDR2 YYDKDF (reference sequence). CDR3 DNA sequence: TGTGCCACCAGCACGGGGGACCAAGATACGCAGTATTTT. As protein: CATSTGDQDTQYF.

This clone was counted once. This chain connects TRBV5-1 to TRBJ2-1, with TRBD2 identical over 13 bases. With 3 bases clipped from V and 3 bases from J, the junction kept 3 bases outside the gene matches. In germline, CDR1 is SGHRS, CDR2 YFSETQ. The CDR3 sequence is 16 residues long. CDR3 protein: CASSWTSGGFYNEQFF. In DNA, the CDR3 is TGCGCCAGCAGCTGGACTAGCGGGGGTTTCTACAATGAGCAGTTCTTC.

This clone was counted a single time. CDR3 DNA: TGTGCCAGCAGGGTTTTTAGGGGGGGCCGTGAGACCCAGTACTTC. Amino acids: CASRVFRGGRETQYF. The chain is built from TRBV7-2 and TRBJ2-5; D possibly corresponds to TRBD2 (7 bases). The V end was cut by 6 bases, the J end by 5 bases, with 19 bases between. Germline V gene sequence: CDR1 SGHTA, CDR2 FQGNSA. The CDR3 spans 15 residues. The full variable domain, completed using reference TRBV7-2 and TRBJ2-5, is GAGVSQSPSNKVTEKGKDVELRCDPISGHTALYWYRQSLGQGLEFLIYFQGNSAPDKSGLPSDRFSAERTGGSVSTLTIQRTQQEDSAVYLCASRVFRGGRETQYFGPGTRLLVL.

This sequence joins TRBV2 and TRBJ2-5, with TRBD1 identical over 12 bases. V lost 6 bases, J lost 5 bases, and 7 bases stayed unmatched. Germline V gives CDR1 SNHLY, CDR2 FYNNEI. This CDR3 comprises 15 residues. The CDR3 protein is CASSRGQGARETQYF. DNA for the CDR3: TGTGCCAGCAGCCGGGGACAGGGGGCTAGGGAGACCCAGTACTTC.

CDR3: CSVVSGTGGGYGYTF. For the CDR3, the DNA is TGCAGCGTTGTCTCCGGGACAGGGGGTGGCTATGGCTACACCTTC. The chain joins TRBV29-1 to TRBJ1-2; 11 bases map to TRBD1. CDR3 length: 15 amino acids. CDR1 is SQVTM, CDR2 ANQGSEA, per germline. J gave up 4 bases and V 4 bases, and 8 bases lay outside the gene matches.

The genes are TRBV28 and TRBJ1-5; weak D call: TRBD1 (6 bases). The CDR3 has 14 amino acids. In germline, CDR1 is MDHEN, CDR2 SYDVKM. Between the trimmed V and J ends, which lost 5 bases and 6 bases, there was a span of 14 bases. The CDR3 DNA reads as TGTGCCAGCAGTATCACACAGGGAAGTCAGCCCCAGCATTTT. It yields the protein CASSITQGSQPQHF.

The chain has TRBV9 and TRBJ2-1; 7 bases line up with TRBD1. J was trimmed by 2 bases and V by 3 bases; bases with no gene match: 5. The CDR3 runs 15 residues. Germline values: CDR1 SGDLS, CDR2 YYNGEE. CDR3 DNA: TGTGCCAGCAGCGGCCGGGACAGACCCTACAATGAGCAGTTCTTC. Encoded protein: CASSGRDRPYNEQFF.

This clone is a singleton in its sample. The chain is built from TRBV18 and TRBJ1-5, with 7 bases that match TRBD1. The CDR3 totals 16 residues. CDR1 KGHSH and CDR2 LQKENI come from the germline V gene. After removal of 4 bases from V and 5 bases from J, the junction contained 11 bases not matched to a gene. DNA of the CDR3: TGTGCCAGCTCACAGTCAGGGGGAAAAGTCGATCAGCCCCAGCATTTT. It yields the protein CASSQSGGKVDQPQHF.

J is TRBJ2-2 and V is TRBV5-1, with D perhaps TRBD1 (5 bases). From germline, CDR1 is SGHRS and CDR2 YFSETQ. The germline V and J ends were trimmed by 0 bases and 4 bases, with 7 bases remaining between them. This CDR3 has 14 residues. For the CDR3, the DNA is TGCGCCAGCAGCTTGGTGCAGGGCACCGGGGAGCTGTTTTTT. This codes for CASSLVQGTGELFF.

The chain joins TRBV25-1 to TRBJ2-5, with TRBD1 matching over 9 bases. Germline V gives CDR1 MGHDK, CDR2 SYGVNS. V gave up 8 bases and J gave up 5 bases; unmatched junction bases: 12. The CDR3 runs 15 residues. DNA for the CDR3: TGTGCCAGCGGACTGGGGACAGGGAAACGGGAGACCCAGTACTTC. This gives the protein CASGLGTGKRETQYF.

This chain joins TRBV7-2 and TRBJ1-4; TRBD1 agrees at 9 bases. The CDR3 consists of 15 residues. Germline CDR1 is SGHTA and CDR2 is FQGNSA. J lost 8 bases, V lost 2 bases, and 6 bases had no gene match. The CDR3 nucleotides read TGTGCCAGCAGCTTAAGACAGGGGGTCGGGGAAAAACTGTTTTTT. Translation: CASSLRQGVGEKLFF.

The CDR3 DNA reads as TGTGCCAGTAGTCCCTGGGGACAGGGCGCCGGCACTAACTATGGCTACACCTTC. It is translated as CASSPWGQGAGTNYGYTF. The V gene is TRBV19, the J gene TRBJ1-2, with 9 bases aligning to TRBD1. CDR1 and CDR2 (germline): LNHDA, SQIVND (reference sequence). The CDR3 covers 18 residues. After removal of 5 bases from V and 0 bases from J, the junction contained 13 bases not matched to a gene.

This clone has more than one count but fewer than ten. This sequence joins TRBV27 and TRBJ1-6; a possible D gene is TRBD1 (5 bases). This CDR3 region has 11 residues. The V gene lost 5 bases and the J gene lost 14 bases, with 10 bases spanning the gap. Germline V gives CDR1 MNHEY, CDR2 SMNVEV (reference sequence). The CDR3 sequence: CASSIGGALHF. The CDR3 DNA is TGTGCCAGCAGTATAGGAGGGGCCCTCCACTTT.

This chain links TRBV12-3 or TRBV12-4 with TRBJ1-2; D not resolved. Trimming stripped 3 bases from V and 4 bases from J, with 9 bases between. The CDR3 is 13 amino acids. CDR3 amino acids: CASSLGLGYGYTF. In DNA, the CDR3 is TGTGCCAGCAGTTTGGGCCTCGGCTATGGCTACACCTTC.

The genes are TRBV28 and TRBJ2-1; weak D call: TRBD2 (6 bases). Germline V gives CDR1 MDHEN, CDR2 SYDVKM. The V end lost 5 bases, the J end lost 9 bases, and 26 bases lay between the germline ends. The CDR3 totals 17 residues. The CDR3 coding sequence is TGTGCCAGCAGTAATCCCCGTCTAGGGGAGGTTCGGGGTGAGCAGTTCTTC. Translation: CASSNPRLGEVRGEQFF.

The CDR3 here is CASSAPENYGYTF. The CDR3 DNA reads TGTGCCAGCAGTGCCCCGGAGAACTATGGCTACACCTTC. This chain uses TRBV2 with TRBJ1-2; D call uncertain. The germline V and J ends were trimmed by 4 bases and 2 bases, with 8 bases remaining between them. From germline, CDR1 is SNHLY and CDR2 FYNNEI. The CDR3 loop spans 13 amino acids.

The chain is built from TRBV4-2 and TRBJ1-5, with 7 bases that match TRBD1. The CDR3 length is 15 residues. The ends lost 0 bases at V and 6 bases at J; junction bases unmatched: 5. Looked up from germline, CDR1 is LGHNA and CDR2 is YNFKEQ. CDR3: CASSQEGQGVQPQHF. CDR3 in DNA: TGTGCCAGCAGCCAAGAAGGGCAGGGGGTTCAGCCCCAGCATTTT.

The chain carries TRBV4-2 and TRBJ2-1, with D perhaps TRBD2 (6 bases). The V gene's germline CDR1 is LGHNA and CDR2 YNFKEQ. Trimming left V 0 bases short and J 0 bases short, with 12 bases between. This CDR3 is 17 amino acids long. The CDR3, as DNA: TGTGCCAGCAGCCAAGATCGGGACTTGAGCTCCTACAATGAGCAGTTCTTC. Translation gives CASSQDRDLSSYNEQFF.

This sequence joins TRBV9 and TRBJ2-1, with TRBD2 matching over 7 bases. The CDR3 length is 15 residues. Germline CDR1 is SGDLS and CDR2 is YYNGEE. Trimming removed 4 bases from V and 3 bases from J; junction bases left unmatched: 7. The CDR3 DNA is TGTGCCAGCAGCTCCGGGGGGTCAAACTACAATGAGCAGTTCTTC. Translating it yields CASSSGGSNYNEQFF.

The gene calls are TRBV5-6 and TRBJ2-1; perhaps TRBD2 as D (5 bases). The ends were cut back, 4 bases at V and 6 bases at J, with 11 bases in the middle. The CDR3 sequence is 13 residues long. The germline gives CDR1 SGHDT, CDR2 YYEEEE. This CDR3 reads CASSRGAGNEQFF. The CDR3 DNA sequence: TGTGCCAGCAGCCGGGGTGCTGGCAATGAGCAGTTCTTC.

V and J are TRBV19 and TRBJ2-7; D is possibly TRBD2 (7 bases). CDR3 length: 16 amino acids. CDR1 is LNHDA and CDR2 is SQIVND in the germline V gene (reference sequence). V lost 3 bases and J lost 2, with 17 bases in between. The CDR3 region is CASSITGGYRTYEQYF. The DNA for the CDR3 is TGTGCCAGTAGTATCACGGGGGGCTACAGGACCTACGAGCAGTACTTC.

V is TRBV10-3 and J is TRBJ1-5; no clear D gene. Per germline, CDR1 ENHRY and CDR2 SYGVKD. This CDR3 spans 14 amino acids. The germline V and J ends were trimmed by 10 bases and 1 base, with 14 bases remaining between them. CDR3 sequence reads: CATRGFSSNQPQHF. As DNA, the CDR3 is TGTGCCACCCGAGGGTTTTCGAGCAATCAGCCCCAGCATTTT.

The chain links TRBV5-6 to TRBJ1-1; possible D gene TRBD1, 6 bases. This CDR3 is 14 amino acids long. Trimming took off 6 bases at V and 4 bases at J, with 16 bases between the two ends. CDR1 is SGHDT, CDR2 YYEEEE, per germline. CDR3 DNA sequence: TGTGCCAGCACCACACAGGGTTATGGCACTGAAGCTTTCTTT. Translation gives CASTTQGYGTEAFF.